This T cell receptor (beta chain) was recorded in a study of beta chain features in type 1 diabetes. Notes on the study in general: Patients with Type 1 diabetes showed moderately but significantly shorter TCRB CDR3s in all four CD4+ subsets.

There are a few counts of this clone. Its antigen is currently unknown. Reverse transcribing all isolated RNA meant expressed TCRB transcripts were sequenced. Generated by immunoSEQ multiplex PCR, the TCRdb table keeps only in-frame clones and is missing some. Of a few hundred thousand clones listed, 10% to 15% are singletons. Germline V gives CDR1 SEHNR, CDR2 FQNEAQ (reference sequence). With 6 bases clipped from V and 4 bases from J, the junction kept 9 bases outside the gene matches. This CDR3 is 15 amino acids long. This clonotype originated in a woman aged 18-29 years with type 1 diabetes. The V and J genes are TRBV7-9 and TRBJ2-1; 7 nucleotides agree with TRBD1. Source material: naive CD4+ T cells from blood. CDR3 protein: CASSIQGPGYNEQFF. The CDR3 DNA reads as TGTGCCAGCAGTATACAGGGGCCGGGGTACAATGAGCAGTTCTTC.